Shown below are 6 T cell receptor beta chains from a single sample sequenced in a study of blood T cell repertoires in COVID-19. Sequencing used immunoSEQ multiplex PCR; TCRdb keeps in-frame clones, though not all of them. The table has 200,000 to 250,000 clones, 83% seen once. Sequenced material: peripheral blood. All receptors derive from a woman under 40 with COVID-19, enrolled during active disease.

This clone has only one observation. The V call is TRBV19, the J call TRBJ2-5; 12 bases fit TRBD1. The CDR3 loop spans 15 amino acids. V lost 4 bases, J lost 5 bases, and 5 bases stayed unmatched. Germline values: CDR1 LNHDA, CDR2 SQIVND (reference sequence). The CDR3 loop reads CASSNPGQGAETQYF. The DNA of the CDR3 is TGTGCCAGTAGTAATCCGGGACAGGGGGCCGAGACCCAGTACTTC.

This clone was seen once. In DNA form, the CDR3 reads TGTGCCAGCAGCCTTGCCCGGCGGCACACAGATACGCAGTATTTT. Protein: CASSLARRHTDTQYF. This chain links TRBV7-3 with TRBJ2-3, with no clear D. Germline values: CDR1 SGHTA, CDR2 FQGTGA. The CDR3 loop spans 15 amino acids. The V end lost 5 bases, the J end lost 2 bases, and 14 bases lay between the germline ends.

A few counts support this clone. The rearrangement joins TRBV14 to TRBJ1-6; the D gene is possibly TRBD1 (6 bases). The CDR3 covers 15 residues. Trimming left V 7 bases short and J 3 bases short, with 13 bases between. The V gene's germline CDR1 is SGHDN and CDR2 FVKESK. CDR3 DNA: TGTGCCAGCAAAAAGGACAGTCTCTATAATTCACCCCTCCACTTT. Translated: CASKKDSLYNSPLHF.

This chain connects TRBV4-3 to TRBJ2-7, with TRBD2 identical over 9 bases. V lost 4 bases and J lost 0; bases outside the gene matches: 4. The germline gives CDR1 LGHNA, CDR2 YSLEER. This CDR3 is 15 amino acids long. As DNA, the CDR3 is TGCGCCAGCAGCCCCTCAGCGGGGGGCTCCTACGAGCAGTACTTC. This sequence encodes CASSPSAGGSYEQYF.

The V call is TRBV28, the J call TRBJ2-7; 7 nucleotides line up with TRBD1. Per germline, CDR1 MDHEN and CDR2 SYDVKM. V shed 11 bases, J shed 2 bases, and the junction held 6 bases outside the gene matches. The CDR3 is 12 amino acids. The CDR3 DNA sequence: TGTGCCGCCTCAGGGGGACCCTACGAGCAGTACTTC. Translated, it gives CAASGGPYEQYF.

CDR3 coding DNA: TGTGCCAGCAGCTTAGGCGGGGGGGCGTTCAATGAGCAGTTCTTC. Protein sequence: CASSLGGGAFNEQFF. The chain joins TRBV13 to TRBJ2-1; 8 nucleotides match TRBD2. CDR1 is PRHDT and CDR2 is FYEKMQ in the germline V gene (reference sequence). J gave up 6 bases and V 0 bases, and 4 bases lay outside the gene matches. There are 15 residues in the CDR3.